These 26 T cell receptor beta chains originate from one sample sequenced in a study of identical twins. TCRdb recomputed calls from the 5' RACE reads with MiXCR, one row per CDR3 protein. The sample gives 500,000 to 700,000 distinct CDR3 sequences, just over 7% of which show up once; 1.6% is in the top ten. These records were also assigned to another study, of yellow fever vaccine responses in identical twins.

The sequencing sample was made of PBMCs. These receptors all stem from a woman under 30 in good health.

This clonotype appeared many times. CDR3 sequence: CASSLEGGMNQPQHF. DNA for the CDR3: TGTGCCAGCAGCTTAGAGGGGGGGATGAACCAGCCCCAGCATTTT. The chain recombines TRBV11-2 with TRBJ1-5; possibly TRBD1 for D (5 bases). Germline V gives CDR1 SGHAT, CDR2 FQNNGV. The CDR3 is 15 amino acids. Trimming removed 0 bases from V and 7 bases from J, with 13 bases in between.

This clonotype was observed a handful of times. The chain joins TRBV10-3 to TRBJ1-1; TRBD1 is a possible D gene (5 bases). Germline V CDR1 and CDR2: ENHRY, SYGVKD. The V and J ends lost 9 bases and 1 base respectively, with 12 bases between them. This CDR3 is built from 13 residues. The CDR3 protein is CAMRGLGNTEAFF. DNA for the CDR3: TGTGCCATGCGGGGACTCGGGAACACTGAAGCTTTCTTT.

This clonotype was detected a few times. CDR3 sequence reads: CASSLRGGANEKLFF. The CDR3 DNA sequence: TGTGCCAGCAGCCTCCGGGGCGGGGCTAATGAAAAACTGTTTTTT. V is TRBV5-4 and J is TRBJ1-4, with D possibly TRBD1 on 5 matching bases. This CDR3 is 15 amino acids long. In germline, CDR1 is SGHNT, CDR2 YYREEE (reference sequence). The V gene lost 4 bases and the J gene lost 3 bases, with 13 bases spanning the gap.

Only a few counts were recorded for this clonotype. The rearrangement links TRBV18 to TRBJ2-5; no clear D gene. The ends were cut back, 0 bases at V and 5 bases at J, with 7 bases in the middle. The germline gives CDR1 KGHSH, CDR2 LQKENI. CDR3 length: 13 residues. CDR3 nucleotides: TGTGCCAGCTCACCACCGTTTGGGGAGACCCAGTACTTC. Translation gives CASSPPFGETQYF.

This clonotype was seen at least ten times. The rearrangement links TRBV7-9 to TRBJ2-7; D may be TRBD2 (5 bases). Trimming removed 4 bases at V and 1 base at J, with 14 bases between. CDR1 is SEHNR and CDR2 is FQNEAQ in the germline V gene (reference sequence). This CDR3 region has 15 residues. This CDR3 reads CASSSSGILSYEQYF. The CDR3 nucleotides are TGTGCCAGCAGCTCATCCGGGATTCTATCCTACGAGCAGTACTTC.

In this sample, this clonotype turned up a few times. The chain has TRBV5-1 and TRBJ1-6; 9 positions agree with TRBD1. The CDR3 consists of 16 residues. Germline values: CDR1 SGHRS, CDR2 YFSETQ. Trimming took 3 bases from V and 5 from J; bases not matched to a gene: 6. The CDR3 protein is CASSSAQGAHNSPLHF. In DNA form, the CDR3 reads TGCGCCAGCAGCTCGGCACAGGGGGCCCATAATTCACCCCTCCACTTT.

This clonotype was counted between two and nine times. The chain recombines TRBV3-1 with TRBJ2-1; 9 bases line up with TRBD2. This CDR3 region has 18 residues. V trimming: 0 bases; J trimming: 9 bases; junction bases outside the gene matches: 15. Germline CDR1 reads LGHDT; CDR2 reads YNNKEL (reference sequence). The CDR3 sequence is CASSQDRAGGPPNSEQFF. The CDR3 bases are TGTGCCAGCAGCCAAGATCGAGCGGGAGGCCCCCCGAATAGTGAGCAGTTCTTC.

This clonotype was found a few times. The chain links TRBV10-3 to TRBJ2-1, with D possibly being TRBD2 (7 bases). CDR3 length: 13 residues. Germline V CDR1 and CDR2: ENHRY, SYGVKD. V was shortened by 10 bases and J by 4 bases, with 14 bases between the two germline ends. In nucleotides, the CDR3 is TGTGCCACCAGGGAGGGGGGGTACAATGAGCAGTTCTTC. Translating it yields CATREGGYNEQFF.

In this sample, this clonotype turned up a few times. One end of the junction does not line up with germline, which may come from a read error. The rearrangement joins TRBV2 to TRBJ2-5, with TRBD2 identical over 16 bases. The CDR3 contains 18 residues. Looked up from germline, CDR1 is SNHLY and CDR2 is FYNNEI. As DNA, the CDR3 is TGTGCCTGCAGTTACGCCGGGACTAGCGGGGGGGAAAAAGAGACCCAGTACTTC. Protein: CACSYAGTSGGEKETQYF.

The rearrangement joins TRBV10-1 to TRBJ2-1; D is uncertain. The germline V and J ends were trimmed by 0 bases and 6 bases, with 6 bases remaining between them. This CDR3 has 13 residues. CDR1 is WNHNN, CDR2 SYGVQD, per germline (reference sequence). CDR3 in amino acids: CASSESFSNEQFF. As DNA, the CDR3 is TGCGCCAGCAGTGAGTCGTTTTCCAATGAGCAGTTCTTC.

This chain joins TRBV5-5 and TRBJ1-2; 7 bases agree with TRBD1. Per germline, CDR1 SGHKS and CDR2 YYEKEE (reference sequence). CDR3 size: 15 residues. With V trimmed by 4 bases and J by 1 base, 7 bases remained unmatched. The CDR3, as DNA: TGTGCCAGCAGCGGAATGGGACAGAATAACTATGGCTACACCTTC. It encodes CASSGMGQNNYGYTF.

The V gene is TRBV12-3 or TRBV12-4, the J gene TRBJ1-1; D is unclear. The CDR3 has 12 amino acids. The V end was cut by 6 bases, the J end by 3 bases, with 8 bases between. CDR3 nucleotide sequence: TGTGCCAGCAGGTGGGTTGACACTGAAGCTTTCTTT. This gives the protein CASRWVDTEAFF.

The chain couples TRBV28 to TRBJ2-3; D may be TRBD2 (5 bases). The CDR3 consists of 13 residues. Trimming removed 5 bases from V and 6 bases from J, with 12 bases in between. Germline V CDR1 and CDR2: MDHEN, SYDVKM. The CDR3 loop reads CASSPAASDTQYF. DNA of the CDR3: TGTGCCAGCAGTCCGGCTGCTAGCGATACGCAGTATTTT.

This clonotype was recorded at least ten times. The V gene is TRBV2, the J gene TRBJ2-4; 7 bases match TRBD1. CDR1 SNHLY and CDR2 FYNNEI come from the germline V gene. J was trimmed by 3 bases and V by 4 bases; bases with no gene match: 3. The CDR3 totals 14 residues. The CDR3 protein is CASSGGGSKNIQYF. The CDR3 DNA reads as TGTGCCAGCAGTGGAGGGGGCAGCAAAAACATTCAGTACTTC.

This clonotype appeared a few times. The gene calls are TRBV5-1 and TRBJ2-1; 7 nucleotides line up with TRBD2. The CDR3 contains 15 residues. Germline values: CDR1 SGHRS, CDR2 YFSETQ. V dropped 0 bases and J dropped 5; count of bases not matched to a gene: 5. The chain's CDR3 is CASSLEPSGNNEQFF. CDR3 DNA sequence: TGCGCCAGCAGCTTGGAGCCCAGCGGGAACAATGAGCAGTTCTTC.

The chain's CDR3 is CASSLTGQQFF. The CDR3 nucleotides read TGTGCCAGCAGCTTAACAGGGCAGCAGTTCTTC. The chain is built from TRBV5-6 and TRBJ2-1, with D maybe TRBD1 (6 bases). Germline-derived CDR1 and CDR2 are SGHDT and YYEEEE. The germline V and J ends were trimmed by 2 bases and 11 bases, with 8 bases remaining between them. The CDR3 totals 11 residues.

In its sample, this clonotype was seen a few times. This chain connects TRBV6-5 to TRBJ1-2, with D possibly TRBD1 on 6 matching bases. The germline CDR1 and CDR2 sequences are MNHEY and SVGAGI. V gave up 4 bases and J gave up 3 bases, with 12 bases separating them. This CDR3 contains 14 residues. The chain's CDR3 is CASSSEGQHYGYTF. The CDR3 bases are TGTGCCAGCAGTTCGGAAGGACAGCACTATGGCTACACCTTC.

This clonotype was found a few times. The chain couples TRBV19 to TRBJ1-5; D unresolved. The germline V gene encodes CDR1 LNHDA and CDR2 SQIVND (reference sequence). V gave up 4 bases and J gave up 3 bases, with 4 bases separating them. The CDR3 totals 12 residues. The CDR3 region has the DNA TGTGCCAGTAGTACCGTCAATCAGCCCCAGCATTTT. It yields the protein CASSTVNQPQHF.

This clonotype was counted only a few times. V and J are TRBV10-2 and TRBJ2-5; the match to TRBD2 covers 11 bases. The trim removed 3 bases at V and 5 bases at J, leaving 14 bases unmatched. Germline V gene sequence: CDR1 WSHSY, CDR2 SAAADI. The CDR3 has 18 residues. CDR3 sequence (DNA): TGCGCCAGCAGTGATGTGGGGACTAGCGGAACCATGTGGGAGACCCAGTACTTC. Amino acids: CASSDVGTSGTMWETQYF.

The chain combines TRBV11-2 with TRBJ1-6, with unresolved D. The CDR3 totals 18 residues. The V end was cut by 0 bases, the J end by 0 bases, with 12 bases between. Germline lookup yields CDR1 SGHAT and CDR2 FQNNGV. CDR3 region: CASSLDPGRSSYNSPLHF. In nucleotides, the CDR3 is TGTGCCAGCAGCTTAGATCCGGGCAGGAGCTCCTATAATTCACCCCTCCACTTT. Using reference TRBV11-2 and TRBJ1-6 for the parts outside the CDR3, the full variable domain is EAGVAQSPRYKIIEKRQSVAFWCNPISGHATLYWYQQILGQGPKLLIQFQNNGVVDDSQLPKDRFSAERLKGVDSTLKIQPAKLEDSAVYLCASSLDPGRSSYNSPLHFGNGTRLTVT.

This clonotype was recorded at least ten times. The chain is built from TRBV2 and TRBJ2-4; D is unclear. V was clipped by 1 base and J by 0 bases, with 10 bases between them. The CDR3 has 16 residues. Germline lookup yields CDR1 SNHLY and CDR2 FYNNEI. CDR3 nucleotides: TGTGCCAGCAGTGAAGGTGGAAGGGCAGCCAAAAACATTCAGTACTTC. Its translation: CASSEGGRAAKNIQYF.

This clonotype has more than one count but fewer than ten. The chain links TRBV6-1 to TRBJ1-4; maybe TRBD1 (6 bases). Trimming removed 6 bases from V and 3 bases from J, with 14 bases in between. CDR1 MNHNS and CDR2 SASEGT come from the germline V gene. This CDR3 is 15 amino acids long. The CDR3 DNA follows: TGTGCCAGCAGGATAACAGGGAGCGCTAATGAAAAACTGTTTTTT. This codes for CASRITGSANEKLFF.

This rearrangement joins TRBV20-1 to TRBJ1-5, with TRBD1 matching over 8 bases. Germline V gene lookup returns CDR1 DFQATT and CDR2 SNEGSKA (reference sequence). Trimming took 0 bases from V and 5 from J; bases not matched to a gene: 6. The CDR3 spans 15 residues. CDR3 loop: CSARDPGTGDQPQHF. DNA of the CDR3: TGCAGTGCTAGAGATCCCGGGACAGGAGATCAGCCCCAGCATTTT.

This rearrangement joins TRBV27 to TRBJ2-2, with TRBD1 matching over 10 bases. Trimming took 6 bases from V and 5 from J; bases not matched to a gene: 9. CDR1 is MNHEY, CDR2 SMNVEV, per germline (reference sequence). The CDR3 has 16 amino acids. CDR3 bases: TGTGCCAGCAGGCTTCTGACAGGGGGCGGTACCGGGGAGCTGTTTTTT. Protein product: CASRLLTGGGTGELFF.

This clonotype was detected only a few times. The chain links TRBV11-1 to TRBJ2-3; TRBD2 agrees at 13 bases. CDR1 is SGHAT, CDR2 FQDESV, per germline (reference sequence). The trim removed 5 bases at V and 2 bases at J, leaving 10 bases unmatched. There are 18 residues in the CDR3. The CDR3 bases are TGTGCCAGCAGCCCGCGGACTAGCGGGAGTGGAGACACAGATACGCAGTATTTT. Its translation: CASSPRTSGSGDTDTQYF.

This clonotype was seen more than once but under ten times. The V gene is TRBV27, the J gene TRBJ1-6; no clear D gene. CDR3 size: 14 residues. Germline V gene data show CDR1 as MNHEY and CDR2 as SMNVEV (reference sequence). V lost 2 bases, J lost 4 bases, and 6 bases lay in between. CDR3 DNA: TGTGCCAGCAGTTTACCGGGATATAATTCACCCCTCCACTTT. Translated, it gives CASSLPGYNSPLHF.